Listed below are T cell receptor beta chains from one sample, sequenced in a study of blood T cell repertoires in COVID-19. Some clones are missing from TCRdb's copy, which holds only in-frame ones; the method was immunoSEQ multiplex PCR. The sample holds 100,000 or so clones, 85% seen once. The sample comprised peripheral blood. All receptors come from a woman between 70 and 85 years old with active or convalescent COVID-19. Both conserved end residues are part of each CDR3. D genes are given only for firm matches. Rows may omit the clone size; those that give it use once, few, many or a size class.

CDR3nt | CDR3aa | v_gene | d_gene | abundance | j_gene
TGTGCCAGCGGGCGACAGGGGAGATACACTGAAGCTTTCTTT | CASGRQGRYTEAFF | TRBV6-5 | TRBD1 | NA | TRBJ1-1
TGCGCCAGCAGTGACCCTCCGGGACAGCCTTATGAAAAACTGTTTTTT | CASSDPPGQPYEKLFF | TRBV10-2 | TRBD1 | NA | TRBJ1-4
TGTGCCAGCAGCCCCGGGGTGGGATCTGGCACTGAAGCTTTCTTT | CASSPGVGSGTEAFF | TRBV14 | NA | NA | TRBJ1-1
TGTGCCACCAGTCTTCGTACCCGGGAGGCGAACACCGGGGAGCTGTTTTTT | CATSLRTREANTGELFF | TRBV24-1 | TRBD2 | NA | TRBJ2-2
TGTGCCTGGAGTGTCGCAGGGGTGGAAAAACTGTTTTTT | CAWSVAGVEKLFF | TRBV30 | NA | few | TRBJ1-4
TGTGCCAGCAGTGACCTAAGCTATGGCTACACCTTC | CASSDLSYGYTF | TRBV25-1 | NA | NA | TRBJ1-2
TGTGCCAGCAGCTTAGTTCAGAAGGAGCAGTTCTTC | CASSLVQKEQFF | TRBV7-2 | NA | NA | TRBJ2-1
TGTGCCAGCAGCCATGGACTAGCGGCCTACGAGCAGTACTTC | CASSHGLAAYEQYF | TRBV3-1/TRBV3-2 | TRBD2 | NA | TRBJ2-7
TGCGCCAGCAGCCCCCAGGGGGCGGGGTCATGGGATACGCAGTATTTT | CASSPQGAGSWDTQYF | TRBV4-1 | TRBD1 | NA | TRBJ2-3
TGCGCCAGCAGCTTGAACCCTAGCGGGGAAGGGGCCGGGGAGCTGTTTTTT | CASSLNPSGEGAGELFF | TRBV5-1 | TRBD2 | NA | TRBJ2-2
TGTGCCACCAGCCCAAGACTAGCGGGGAAGGGGGAGCAGTTCTTC | CATSPRLAGKGEQFF | TRBV15 | TRBD2 | NA | TRBJ2-1
TGTGCCAGCAGCGGGGGGGGACTAGCGGGAGGACGAGGTGAGCAGTTCTTC | CASSGGGLAGGRGEQFF | TRBV13 | TRBD2 | NA | TRBJ2-1
TGCGCCAGCAGTGGAACAGGGGTAGTCGAGCAGTACTTC | CASSGTGVVEQYF | TRBV10-1 | TRBD1 | NA | TRBJ2-7
TGTGCCAGCAGCCAAGATGGGGCCAGCACTGAAGCTTTCTTT | CASSQDGASTEAFF | TRBV3-1/TRBV3-2 | NA | once | TRBJ1-1
TGCGCCAGCAGCTTAGGACAGATGAACACCGGGGAGCTGTTTTTT | CASSLGQMNTGELFF | TRBV5-1 | NA | NA | TRBJ2-2
TGTGCCAGTGGGGGACAGGGGTATCAGCCCCAGCATTTT | CASGGQGYQPQHF | TRBV19 | TRBD1 | NA | TRBJ1-5
TGCGCCAGCAGCTTACTTACTAGCGGGGGCTACAATGAGCAGTTCTTC | CASSLLTSGGYNEQFF | TRBV5-1 | TRBD2 | NA | TRBJ2-1
TGTGCCAGCAGCCCGGGGACTAGCGGGAGTAGGGAGCTGTTTTTT | CASSPGTSGSRELFF | TRBV7-6 | TRBD2 | NA | TRBJ2-2
TGTGCCAGCAGCTTAGGTGGCCAATCCTCTGGAAACACCATATATTTT | CASSLGGQSSGNTIYF | TRBV7-2 | NA | few | TRBJ1-3
TGTGCCACCAGCAGAGATCTCCTAGCGGGGTCCGGGGAGCTGTTTTTT | CATSRDLLAGSGELFF | TRBV15 | TRBD2 | NA | TRBJ2-2
TGTGCCTGGAGTGAAAGCGGACTGAACTATGGCTACACCTTC | CAWSESGLNYGYTF | TRBV30 | NA | NA | TRBJ1-2
TGTGCCAGTAGTATAGAGACCGGCCGCGGGCAGCCCCAGCATTTT | CASSIETGRGQPQHF | TRBV19 | NA | NA | TRBJ1-5
TGTGCCTGGAGTACTGAAAATGAGCAGTTCTTC | CAWSTENEQFF | TRBV30 | NA | few | TRBJ2-1
TGTGCCACCAGCAGAGATAAAGCGGCAACTCGGACCCAGTACTTC | CATSRDKAATRTQYF | TRBV15 | NA | NA | TRBJ2-5
TGTGCCACCATAGCGGGGTTCTCCTACGAGCAGTACTTC | CATIAGFSYEQYF | TRBV19 | TRBD2 | NA | TRBJ2-7
TGTGCCAGCAGTTACTTGGAGACAGGGGCATGGAATCAGCCCCAGCATTTT | CASSYLETGAWNQPQHF | TRBV6-2/TRBV6-3 | TRBD1 | NA | TRBJ1-5
TGTGCCAGCAGCGTCGGCGGGGGGGCCAGAGAGACCCAGTACTTC | CASSVGGGARETQYF | TRBV9 | TRBD2 | NA | TRBJ2-5
TGTGCCAGCAGCTTATCAGGGGAATACGAGCAGTACTTC | CASSLSGEYEQYF | TRBV11-3 | NA | few | TRBJ2-7
TGTGCCACCAGCAGAGATACGGGCGAGCAGTACTTC | CATSRDTGEQYF | TRBV15 | NA | NA | TRBJ2-7
TGTGCCAGCAGGCTGGGACAGGGGGCCTACGAGCAGTACTTC | CASRLGQGAYEQYF | TRBV5-6 | TRBD1 | NA | TRBJ2-7
TGTGCCAGCAGCTTGTGGGCGGGTGAAAAACTGTTTTTT | CASSLWAGEKLFF | TRBV5-6 | NA | NA | TRBJ1-4
TGTGCCAGCAGCCGTGACAGGGTGATGTTTTTT | CASSRDRVMFF | TRBV7-2 | TRBD1 | few | TRBJ2-2
TGTGCCAGCAGCTTAGATTTGGAGAGTGAAGCTTTCTTT | CASSLDLESEAFF | TRBV11-2 | NA | NA | TRBJ1-1
TGTGCCAGCAGCTTAGATGCCCAGGGGTACAATGAGCAGTTCTTC | CASSLDAQGYNEQFF | TRBV11-3 | NA | NA | TRBJ2-1
TGTGCCAGCAGCTTGAGAGGGACTACGTACGAGCAGTACTTC | CASSLRGTTYEQYF | TRBV5-4 | TRBD2 | NA | TRBJ2-7
TGCGCCAGCAGCGCGCAGCCGGGACTTCCGAACAATGAGCAGTTCTTC | CASSAQPGLPNNEQFF | TRBV5-1 | NA | once | TRBJ2-1
TGCGCCAGCAGCCAAGTAGCGGGAGACTACGAGCAGTACTTC | CASSQVAGDYEQYF | TRBV4-1 | TRBD2 | NA | TRBJ2-7
TGTGCCAGCAGCCGGACAGCAACTAATGAAAAACTGTTTTTT | CASSRTATNEKLFF | TRBV6-5 | NA | once | TRBJ1-4
TGTGCCAGCAGTTCACCGGGACAGGGATTTGGAGCTTTCTTT | CASSSPGQGFGAFF | TRBV11-2 | TRBD1 | few | TRBJ1-1
TGTGCCATCAGATACGGACTAGCGGGAGCCACAGATACGCAGTATTTT | CAIRYGLAGATDTQYF | TRBV10-3 | TRBD2 | NA | TRBJ2-3
TGTGCCATCTCCGAGCGGCTCTACACAGATACGCAGTATTTT | CAISERLYTDTQYF | TRBV10-3 | NA | NA | TRBJ2-3
TGTGCCAGCAGCGCTGGGACAGGGTATGGCTACACCTTC | CASSAGTGYGYTF | TRBV11-2 | TRBD1 | NA | TRBJ1-2
TGTGCCAGCAGCACCGGGACTAGCGGGAGAGGAGATACGCAGTATTTT | CASSTGTSGRGDTQYF | TRBV5-4 | TRBD2 | NA | TRBJ2-3
TGTGCCAGCAGCTTTGAGTCAGGGAGGAGGGAGACCCAGTACTTC | CASSFESGRRETQYF | TRBV5-4 | NA | NA | TRBJ2-5
TGTGCCACCAGTGATGCCCGGAGCGAGCCCCAAGAGACCCAGTACTTC | CATSDARSEPQETQYF | TRBV24-1 | NA | NA | TRBJ2-5